This T cell receptor beta chain was identified in a study of cytomegalovirus exposure and HLA in healthy donors. Findings and caveats of the study: Cytomegalovirus-associated status was assigned to about 180 TCR beta chains. A later analysis found TCR association rates differed by HLA locus, highest for DRB1 and lowest for HLA-C. In an earlier analysis, about 87% or about 30%: the productive usage of most TCR beta V segments.

Germline trimming cut 5 bases from V and 0 bases from J; bases unmatched to any gene: 14. The CDR3 length is 18 residues. Germline V lookup: CDR1 SEHNR, CDR2 FQNEAQ (reference sequence). With regard to this clone: No antigen is known for it.

PCR primers comprised 60 Vbeta and 13 Jbeta primers. The method was immunoSEQ multiplex PCR; TCRdb's version includes in-frame clones alone and lacks a portion of them. Of 90,000 or so clones listed, under 90% are singletons. This sequence joins TRBV7-9 and TRBJ2-3, with 7 bases lining up with TRBD2. What was sequenced was PBMCs. The receptor comes from a man aged 50-59 years in good health and CMV-seronegative. CDR3 loop: CASSQTPTTSDSTDTQYF. The CDR3 nucleotides are TGTGCCAGCAGCCAAACCCCAACTACTAGCGACAGCACAGATACGCAGTATTTT. Full variable domain (remainder filled in from reference TRBV7-9 and TRBJ2-3): DTGVSQNPRHKITKRGQNVTFRCDPISEHNRLYWYRQTLGQGPEFLTYFQNEAQLEKSRLLSDRFSAERPKGSFSTLEIQRTEQGDSAMYLCASSQTPTTSDSTDTQYFGPGTRLTVL.